The clone carrying this TCR beta chain was counted ten times or more. The antigen is not known. Using its own MiXCR run on the reads, TCRdb lists one record per CDR3 protein. Among roughly 640,000 distinct CDR3 sequences listed, around 24% were seen once. The V gene end was trimmed by 6 bases and the J gene end by 0 bases; junction bases not matched to a gene: 14. Germline-derived CDR1 and CDR2 are MNHNS and SASEGT. This CDR3 is 18 amino acids long. This sample was taken from a study of T cell repertoires in cytomegalovirus infection. Study-level information: It can be stated that public TCR beta signatures indicated CMV infection as well as a matching HLA type. Study observations and caveats: In two of eight donors, the top clonotype was HLA-C-restricted CMV-specific. Cumulative frequency of public TCR beta families picked out carriers of CMV plus the relevant HLA.

The origin of this receptor is a human donor in good health (CMV status not recorded). Some clones in this sample may be carry-over from other donors' samples. The chain has TRBV6-1 and TRBJ1-1, with TRBD1 matching over 9 bases. Sequenced sample: CD8+ T cells from PBMCs. DNA of the CDR3: TGTGCCAGCAGGAAAGGGACAGGGTATCTCGTTTTGAACACTGAAGCTTTCTTT. It translates to CASRKGTGYLVLNTEAFF.